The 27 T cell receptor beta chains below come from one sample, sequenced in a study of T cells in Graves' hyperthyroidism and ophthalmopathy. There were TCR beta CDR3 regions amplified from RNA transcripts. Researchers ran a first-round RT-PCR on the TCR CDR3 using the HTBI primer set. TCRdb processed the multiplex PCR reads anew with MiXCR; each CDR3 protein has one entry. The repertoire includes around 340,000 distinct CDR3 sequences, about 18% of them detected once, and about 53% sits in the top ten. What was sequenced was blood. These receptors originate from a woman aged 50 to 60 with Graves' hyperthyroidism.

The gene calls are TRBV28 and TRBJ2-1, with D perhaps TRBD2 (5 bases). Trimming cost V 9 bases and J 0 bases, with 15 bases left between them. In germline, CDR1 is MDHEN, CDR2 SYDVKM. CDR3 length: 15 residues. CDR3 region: CASRSSGSSYNEQFF. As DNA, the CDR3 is TGTGCCAGTAGAAGCTCGGGGAGCTCCTACAATGAGCAGTTCTTC.

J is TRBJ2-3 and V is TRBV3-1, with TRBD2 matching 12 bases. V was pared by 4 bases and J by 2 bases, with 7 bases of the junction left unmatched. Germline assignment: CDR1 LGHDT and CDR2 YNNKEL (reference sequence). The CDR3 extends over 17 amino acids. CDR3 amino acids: CASSPWTSGKNTDTQYF. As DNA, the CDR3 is TGTGCCAGCAGCCCGTGGACTAGCGGGAAAAACACAGATACGCAGTATTTT.

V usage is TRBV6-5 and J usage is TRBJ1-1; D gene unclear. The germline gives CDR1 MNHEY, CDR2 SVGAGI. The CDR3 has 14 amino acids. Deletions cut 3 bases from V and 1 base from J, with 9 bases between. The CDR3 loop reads CASSYISENTEAFF. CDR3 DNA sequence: TGTGCCAGCAGTTATATATCCGAGAACACTGAAGCTTTCTTT.

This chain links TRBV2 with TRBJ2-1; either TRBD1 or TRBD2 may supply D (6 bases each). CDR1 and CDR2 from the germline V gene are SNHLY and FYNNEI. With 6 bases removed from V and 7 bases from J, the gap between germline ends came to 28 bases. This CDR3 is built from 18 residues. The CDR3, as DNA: TGTGCCAGCAGGGACTTGGGGGGCGCATTACTGCGCTGGAATGAGCAGTTCTTC. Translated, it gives CASRDLGGALLRWNEQFF.

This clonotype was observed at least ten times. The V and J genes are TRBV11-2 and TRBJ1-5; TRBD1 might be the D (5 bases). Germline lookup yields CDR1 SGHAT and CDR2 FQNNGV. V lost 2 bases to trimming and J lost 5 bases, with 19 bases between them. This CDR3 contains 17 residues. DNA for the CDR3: TGTGCCAGCAGCTTAACGGGGGGTTCTGGGACCGATCAGCCCCAGCATTTT. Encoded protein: CASSLTGGSGTDQPQHF.

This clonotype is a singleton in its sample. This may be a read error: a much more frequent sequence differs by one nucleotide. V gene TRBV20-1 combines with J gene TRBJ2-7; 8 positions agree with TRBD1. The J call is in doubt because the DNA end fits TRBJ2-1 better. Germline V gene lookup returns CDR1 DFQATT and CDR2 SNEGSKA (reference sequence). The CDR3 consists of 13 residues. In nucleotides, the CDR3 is TGCAGTGCTAGAGGTGGACAGGGTTACGAGCAGTTCTTC. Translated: CSARGGQGYEQFF.

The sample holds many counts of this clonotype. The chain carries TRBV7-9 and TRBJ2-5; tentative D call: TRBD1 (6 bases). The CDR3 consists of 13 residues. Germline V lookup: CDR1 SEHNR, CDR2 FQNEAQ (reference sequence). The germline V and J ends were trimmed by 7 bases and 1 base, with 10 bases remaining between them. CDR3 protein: CASMGQRQETQYF. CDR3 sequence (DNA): TGTGCCAGCATGGGACAACGCCAAGAGACCCAGTACTTC.

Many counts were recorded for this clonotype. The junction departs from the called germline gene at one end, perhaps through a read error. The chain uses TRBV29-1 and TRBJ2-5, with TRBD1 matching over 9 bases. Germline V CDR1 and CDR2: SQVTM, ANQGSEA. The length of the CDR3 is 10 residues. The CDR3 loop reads CGTGQETQYF. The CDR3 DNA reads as TGTGGGACAGGGCAAGAGACCCAGTACTTC.

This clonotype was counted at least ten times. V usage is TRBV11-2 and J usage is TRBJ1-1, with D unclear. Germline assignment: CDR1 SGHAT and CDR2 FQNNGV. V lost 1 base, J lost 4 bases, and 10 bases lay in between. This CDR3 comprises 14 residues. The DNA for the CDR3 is TGTGCCAGCAGCTTAGCCCGAGGGATCACTGAAGCTTTCTTT. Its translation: CASSLARGITEAFF.

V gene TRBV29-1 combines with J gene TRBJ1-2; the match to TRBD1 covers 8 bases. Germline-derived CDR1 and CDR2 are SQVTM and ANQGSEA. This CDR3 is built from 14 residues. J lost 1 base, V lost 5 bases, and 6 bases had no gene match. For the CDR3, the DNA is TGCAGCGTTTCCCGGGACAGGATTAACTATGGCTACACCTTC. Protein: CSVSRDRINYGYTF.

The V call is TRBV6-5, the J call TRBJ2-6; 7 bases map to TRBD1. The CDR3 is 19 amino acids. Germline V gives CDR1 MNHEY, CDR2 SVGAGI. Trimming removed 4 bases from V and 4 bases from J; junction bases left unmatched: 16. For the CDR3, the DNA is TGTGCCAGCAGTTTCTCTTCGGACAGGCCTCTTCTGGGGGCCAACGTCCTGACTTTC. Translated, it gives CASSFSSDRPLLGANVLTF.

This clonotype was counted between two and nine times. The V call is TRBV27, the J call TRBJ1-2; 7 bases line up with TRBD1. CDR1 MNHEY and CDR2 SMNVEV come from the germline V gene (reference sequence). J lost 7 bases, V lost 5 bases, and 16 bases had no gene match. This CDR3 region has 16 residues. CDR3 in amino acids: CASSITGDGEISGYTF. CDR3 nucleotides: TGTGCCAGCAGTATTACAGGGGACGGTGAAATAAGTGGCTACACCTTC.

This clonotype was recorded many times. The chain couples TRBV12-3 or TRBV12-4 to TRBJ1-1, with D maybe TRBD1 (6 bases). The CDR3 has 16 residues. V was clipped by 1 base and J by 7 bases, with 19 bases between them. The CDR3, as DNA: TGTGCCAGCAGTTTAGATCCTGGGGCCGGGGGCGTTGAAGCTTTCTTT. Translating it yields CASSLDPGAGGVEAFF.

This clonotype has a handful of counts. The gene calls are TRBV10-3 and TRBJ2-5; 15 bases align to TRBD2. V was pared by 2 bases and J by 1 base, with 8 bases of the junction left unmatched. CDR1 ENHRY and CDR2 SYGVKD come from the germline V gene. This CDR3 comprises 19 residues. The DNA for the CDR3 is TGTGCCATCAGTGAGGGACCGGGACTAGCGGGGGGATTCCAAGAGACCCAGTACTTC. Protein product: CAISEGPGLAGGFQETQYF.

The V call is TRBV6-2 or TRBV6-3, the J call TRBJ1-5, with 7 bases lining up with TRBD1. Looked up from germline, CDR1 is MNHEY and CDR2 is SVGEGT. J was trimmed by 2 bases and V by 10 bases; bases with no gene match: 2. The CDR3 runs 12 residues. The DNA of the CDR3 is TGTGCCACAACAGGGGGCAATCAGCCCCAGCATTTT. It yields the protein CATTGGNQPQHF.

CDR3 residues: CSARGSQSQETQYF. DNA for the CDR3: TGCAGTGCTAGGGGGAGCCAGAGCCAAGAGACCCAGTACTTC. This rearrangement joins TRBV20-1 to TRBJ2-5, with D perhaps TRBD2 (5 bases). CDR3 length equals 14 residues. Germline V gene sequence: CDR1 DFQATT, CDR2 SNEGSKA (reference sequence). Trimming removed 3 bases from V and 1 base from J, with 12 bases in between.

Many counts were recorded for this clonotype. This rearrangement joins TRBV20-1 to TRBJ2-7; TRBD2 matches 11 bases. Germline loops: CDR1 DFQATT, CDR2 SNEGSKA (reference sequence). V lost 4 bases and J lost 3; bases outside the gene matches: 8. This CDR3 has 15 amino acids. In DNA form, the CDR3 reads TGCAGTGCTAAGGGGGGACTAGCGGACCACTACGAGCAGTACTTC. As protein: CSAKGGLADHYEQYF.

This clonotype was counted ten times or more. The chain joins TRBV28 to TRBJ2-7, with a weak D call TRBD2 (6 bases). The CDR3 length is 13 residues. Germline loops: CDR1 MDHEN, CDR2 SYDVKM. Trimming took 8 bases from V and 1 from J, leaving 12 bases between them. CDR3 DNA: TGTGCCAGCGGGGGGACGGAGTCCTACGAGCAGTACTTC. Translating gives CASGGTESYEQYF.

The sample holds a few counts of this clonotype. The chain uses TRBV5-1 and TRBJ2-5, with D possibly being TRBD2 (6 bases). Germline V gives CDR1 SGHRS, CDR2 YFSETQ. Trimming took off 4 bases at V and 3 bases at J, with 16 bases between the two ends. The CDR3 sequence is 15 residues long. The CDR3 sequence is CASSPWDSLEETQYF. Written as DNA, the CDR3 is TGCGCCAGCAGCCCCTGGGACTCCCTGGAAGAGACCCAGTACTTC.

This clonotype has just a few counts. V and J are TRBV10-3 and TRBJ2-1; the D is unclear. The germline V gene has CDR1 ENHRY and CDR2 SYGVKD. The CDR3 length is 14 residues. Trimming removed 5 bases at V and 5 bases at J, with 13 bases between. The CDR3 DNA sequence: TGTGCCATCAGTTGGAACGGCGGACACAATGAGCAGTTCTTC. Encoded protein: CAISWNGGHNEQFF.

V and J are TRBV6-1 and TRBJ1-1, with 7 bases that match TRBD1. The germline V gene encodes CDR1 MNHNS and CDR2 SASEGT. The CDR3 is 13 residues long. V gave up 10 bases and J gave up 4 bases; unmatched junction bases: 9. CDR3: CAILLGGPTEAFF. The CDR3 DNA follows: TGTGCCATCTTGCTAGGGGGCCCCACTGAAGCTTTCTTT.

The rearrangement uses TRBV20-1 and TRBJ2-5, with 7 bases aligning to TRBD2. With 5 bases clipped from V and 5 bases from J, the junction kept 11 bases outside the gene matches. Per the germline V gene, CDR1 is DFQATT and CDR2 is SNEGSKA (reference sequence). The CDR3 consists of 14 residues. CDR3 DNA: TGCAGTGCTGCCAGCGGGACCCGGGGGGAGACCCAGTACTTC. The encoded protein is CSAASGTRGETQYF.

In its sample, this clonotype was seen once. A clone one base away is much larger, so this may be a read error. The CDR3 reads CASSPRGSGPISYEQYV. The CDR3 DNA reads as TGTGCCAGCAGCCCTCGGGGTAGCGGACCTATCTCCTACGAGCAGTACGTC. The chain couples TRBV3-1 to TRBJ2-7; D possibly corresponds to TRBD2 (6 bases). Looked up from germline, CDR1 is LGHDT and CDR2 is YNNKEL (reference sequence). This CDR3 has 17 amino acids. V dropped 4 bases and J dropped 0 bases, with 19 bases sitting between them.

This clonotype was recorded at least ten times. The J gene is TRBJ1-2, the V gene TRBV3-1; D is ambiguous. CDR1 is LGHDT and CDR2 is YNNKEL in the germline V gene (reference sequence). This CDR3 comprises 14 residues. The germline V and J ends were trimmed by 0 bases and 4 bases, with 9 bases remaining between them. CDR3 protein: CASSQDGNFYGYTF. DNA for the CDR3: TGTGCCAGCAGCCAAGACGGGAACTTCTATGGCTACACCTTC.

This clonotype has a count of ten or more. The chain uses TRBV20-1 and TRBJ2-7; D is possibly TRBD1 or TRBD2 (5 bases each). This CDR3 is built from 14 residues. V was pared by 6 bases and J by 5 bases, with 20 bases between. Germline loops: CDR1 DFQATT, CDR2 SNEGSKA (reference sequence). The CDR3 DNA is TGCAGTGCCAAGGGATGGGACCTCGGCCACGAGCAGTACTTC. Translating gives CSAKGWDLGHEQYF.

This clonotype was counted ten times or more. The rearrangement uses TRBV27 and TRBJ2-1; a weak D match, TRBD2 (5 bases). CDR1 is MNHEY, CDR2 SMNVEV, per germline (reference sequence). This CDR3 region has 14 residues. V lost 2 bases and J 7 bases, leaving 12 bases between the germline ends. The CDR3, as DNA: TGTGCCAGCAGTTTAACTAGATGGGTTAATGAGCAGTTCTTC. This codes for CASSLTRWVNEQFF.

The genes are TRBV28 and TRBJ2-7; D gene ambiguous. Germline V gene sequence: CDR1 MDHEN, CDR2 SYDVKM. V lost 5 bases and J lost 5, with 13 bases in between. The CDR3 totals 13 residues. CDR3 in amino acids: CASSPRASDEQYF. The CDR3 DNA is TGTGCCAGCAGTCCTCGAGCCTCGGACGAGCAGTACTTC.